This T cell receptor beta chain was obtained from a study of T cell responses to AZD1222 COVID-19 vaccine. Notes on the study in general: Reportedly, nearly half the spike-specific TCRs target unmutated variant regions.

In the case of this clone: Its cognate antigen is unknown.

The assay was immunoSEQ multiplex PCR, and TCRdb's table has in-frame clones only and misses some. Seen here are about 48,000 clones, about 91% observed once, and the top ten hold approximately 5%. The sample consisted of peripheral blood, taken 28 days after the second AZD1222 dose. The TCR comes from an adult who received the AZD1222 COVID-19 vaccine.

The CDR3 nucleotides are TGTGCCAGCAGTCTCCCTACAGGGTCCAACTATGGCTACACCTTC. Its translation is CASSLPTGSNYGYTF. The chain uses TRBV28 and TRBJ1-2; TRBD1 is a possible D gene (6 bases). V was pared by 5 bases and J by 2 bases, with 15 bases between. The CDR3 sequence is 15 residues long. Per germline, CDR1 MDHEN and CDR2 SYDVKM.